This paragraph reports one TCR beta chain. The antigen remains undetermined. Generated by immunoSEQ multiplex PCR, the TCRdb table keeps only in-frame clones and is missing some. The table has more than 110,000 clones, 85% to 95% seen once. The source of the sample is a study of CD4+ T cells in melanoma. Points from the study as a whole: Diverse differentiation states were reported for melanoma neoantigen-specific CD4+ T cells.

From germline, CDR1 is SGHTS and CDR2 YDEGEE. The CDR3 covers 15 residues. With 5 bases clipped from V and 1 base from J, the junction kept 5 bases outside the gene matches. This TCR was recovered from a human donor with melanoma. The V and J genes are TRBV5-8 and TRBJ2-3; TRBD2 agrees at 9 bases. The CDR3 loop reads CASSPGGGGTDTQYF. The DNA for the CDR3 is TGTGCCAGCAGTCCGGGCGGGGGGGGCACAGATACGCAGTATTTT. Full variable domain (outside the CDR3, taken from reference TRBV5-8 and TRBJ2-3): EAGVTQSPTHLIKTRGQQATLRCSPISGHTSVYWYQQALGLGLQFLLWYDEGEERNRGNFPPRFSGRQFPNYSSELNVNALELEDSALYLCASSPGGGGTDTQYFGPGTRLTVL.